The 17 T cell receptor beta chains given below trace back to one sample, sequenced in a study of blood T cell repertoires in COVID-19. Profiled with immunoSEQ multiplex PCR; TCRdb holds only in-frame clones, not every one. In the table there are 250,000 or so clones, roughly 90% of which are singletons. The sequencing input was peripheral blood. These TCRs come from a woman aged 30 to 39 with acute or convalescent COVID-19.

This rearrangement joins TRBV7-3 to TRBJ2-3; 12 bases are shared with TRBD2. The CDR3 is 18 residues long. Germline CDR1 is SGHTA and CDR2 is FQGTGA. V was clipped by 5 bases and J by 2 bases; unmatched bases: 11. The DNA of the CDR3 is TGTGCCAGCAGCCCCGAAAGCCTAGCGGGAGGGTTCACAGATACGCAGTATTTT. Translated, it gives CASSPESLAGGFTDTQYF.

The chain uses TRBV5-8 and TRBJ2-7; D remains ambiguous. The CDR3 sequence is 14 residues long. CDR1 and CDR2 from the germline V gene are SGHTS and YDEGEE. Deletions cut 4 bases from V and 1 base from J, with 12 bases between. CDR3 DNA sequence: TGTGCCAGCAGCCCATTCCGCGCTTCCTACGAGCAGTACTTC. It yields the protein CASSPFRASYEQYF.

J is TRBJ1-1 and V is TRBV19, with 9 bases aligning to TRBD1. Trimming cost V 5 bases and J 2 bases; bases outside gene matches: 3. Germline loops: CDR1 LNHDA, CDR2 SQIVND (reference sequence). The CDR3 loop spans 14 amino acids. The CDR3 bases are TGTGCCAGTAGTTGGGGACAGGGAAACACTGAAGCTTTCTTT. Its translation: CASSWGQGNTEAFF.

In DNA form, the CDR3 reads TGTGCCAGTAGTACCGGACAGGGCAGTGGCTACACCTTC. Protein product: CASSTGQGSGYTF. The chain carries TRBV19 and TRBJ1-2; 8 bases line up with TRBD1. The germline CDR1 and CDR2 sequences are LNHDA and SQIVND (reference sequence). CDR3 length: 13 amino acids. The V segment lost 4 bases and the J segment 7 bases; nucleotides outside the gene matches: 5.

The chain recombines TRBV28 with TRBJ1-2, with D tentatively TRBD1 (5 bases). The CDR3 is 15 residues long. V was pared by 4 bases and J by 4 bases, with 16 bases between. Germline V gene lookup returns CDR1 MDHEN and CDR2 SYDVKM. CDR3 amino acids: CASSSWGSTPYGYTF. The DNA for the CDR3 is TGTGCCAGCAGTTCGTGGGGCAGCACCCCCTATGGCTACACCTTC.

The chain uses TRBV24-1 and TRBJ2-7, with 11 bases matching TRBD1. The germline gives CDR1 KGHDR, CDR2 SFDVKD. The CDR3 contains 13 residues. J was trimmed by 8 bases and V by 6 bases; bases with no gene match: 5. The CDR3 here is CATSTGTGGQQYF. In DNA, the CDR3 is TGTGCCACCAGTACCGGGACAGGGGGACAGCAGTACTTC.

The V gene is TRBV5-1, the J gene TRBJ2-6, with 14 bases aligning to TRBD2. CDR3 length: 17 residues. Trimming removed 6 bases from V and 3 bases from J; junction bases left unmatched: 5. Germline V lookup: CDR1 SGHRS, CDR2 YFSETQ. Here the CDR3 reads CASNDGTSGSGANVLTF. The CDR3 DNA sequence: TGCGCCAGCAACGACGGGACTAGCGGGAGTGGGGCCAACGTCCTGACTTTC.

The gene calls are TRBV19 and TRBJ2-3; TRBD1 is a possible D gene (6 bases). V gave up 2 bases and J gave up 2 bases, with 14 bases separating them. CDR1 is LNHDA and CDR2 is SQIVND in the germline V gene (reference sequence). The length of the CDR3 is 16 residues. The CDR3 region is CASSIWGQRTTDTQYF. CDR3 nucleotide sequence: TGTGCCAGTAGTATATGGGGGCAGAGAACCACAGATACGCAGTATTTT.

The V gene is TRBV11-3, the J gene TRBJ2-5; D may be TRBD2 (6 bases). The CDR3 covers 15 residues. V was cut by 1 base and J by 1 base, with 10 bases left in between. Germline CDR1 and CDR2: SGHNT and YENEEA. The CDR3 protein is CASSLGSGGQETQYF. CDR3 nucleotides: TGTGCCAGCAGCTTAGGATCCGGGGGCCAAGAGACCCAGTACTTC.

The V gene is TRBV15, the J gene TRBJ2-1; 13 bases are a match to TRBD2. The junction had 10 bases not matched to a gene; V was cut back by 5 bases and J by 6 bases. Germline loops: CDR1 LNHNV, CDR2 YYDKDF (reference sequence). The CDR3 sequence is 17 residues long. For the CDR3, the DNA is TGTGCCACCAGCTACCCGACGGGACTAGCGGGGCGCAATGAGCAGTTCTTC. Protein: CATSYPTGLAGRNEQFF.

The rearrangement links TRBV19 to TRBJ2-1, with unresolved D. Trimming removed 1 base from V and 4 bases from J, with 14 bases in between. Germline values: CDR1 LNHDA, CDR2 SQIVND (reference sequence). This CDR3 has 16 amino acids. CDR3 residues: CASSIGHKRIYNEQFF. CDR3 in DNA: TGTGCCAGTAGTATAGGGCACAAGAGGATTTACAATGAGCAGTTCTTC.

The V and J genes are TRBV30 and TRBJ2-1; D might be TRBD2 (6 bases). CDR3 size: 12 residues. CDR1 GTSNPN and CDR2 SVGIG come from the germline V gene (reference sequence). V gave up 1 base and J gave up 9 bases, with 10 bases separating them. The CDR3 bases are TGTGCCTGGAGTGCTTCGGGAGTTGAGCAGTTCTTC. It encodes CAWSASGVEQFF.

The CDR3 region is CASSKGQGGFGTDTQYF. The CDR3 DNA sequence: TGTGCCAGCAGCAAAGGACAGGGGGGGTTTGGCACAGATACGCAGTATTTT. This chain links TRBV9 with TRBJ2-3, with 10 bases that match TRBD1. The germline V gene encodes CDR1 SGDLS and CDR2 YYNGEE. J lost 1 base, V lost 4 bases, and 9 bases had no gene match. The length of the CDR3 is 17 residues.

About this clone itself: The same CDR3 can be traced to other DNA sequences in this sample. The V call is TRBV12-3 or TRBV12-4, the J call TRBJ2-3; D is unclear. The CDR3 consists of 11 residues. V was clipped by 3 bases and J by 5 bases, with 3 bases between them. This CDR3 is CASSLRDTQYF. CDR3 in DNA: TGTGCCAGCAGTTTGAGAGATACGCAGTATTTT.

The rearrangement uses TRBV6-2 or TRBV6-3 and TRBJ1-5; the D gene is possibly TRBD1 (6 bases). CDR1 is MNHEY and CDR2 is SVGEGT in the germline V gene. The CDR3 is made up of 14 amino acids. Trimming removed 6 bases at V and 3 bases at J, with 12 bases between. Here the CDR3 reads CASSHQGFNQPQHF. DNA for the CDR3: TGTGCCAGCAGCCACCAGGGGTTCAATCAGCCCCAGCATTTT.

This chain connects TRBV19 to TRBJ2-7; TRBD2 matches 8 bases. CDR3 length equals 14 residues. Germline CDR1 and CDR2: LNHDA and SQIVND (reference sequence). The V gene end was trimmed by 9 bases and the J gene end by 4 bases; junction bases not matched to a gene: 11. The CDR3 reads CASRGTSGEYEQYF. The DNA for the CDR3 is TGTGCCAGCAGAGGGACTAGTGGAGAATACGAGCAGTACTTC. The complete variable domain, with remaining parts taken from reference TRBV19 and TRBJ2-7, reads DGGITQSPKYLFRKEGQNVTLSCEQNLNHDAMYWYRQDPGQGLRLIYYSQIVNDFQKGDIAEGYSVSREKKESFPLTVTSAQKNPTAFYLCASRGTSGEYEQYFGPGTRLTVT.

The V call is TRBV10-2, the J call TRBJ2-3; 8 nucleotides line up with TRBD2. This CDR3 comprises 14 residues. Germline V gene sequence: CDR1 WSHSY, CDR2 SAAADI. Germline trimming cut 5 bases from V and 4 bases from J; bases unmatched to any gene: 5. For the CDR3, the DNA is TGCGCCAGCAGTCTTCAAGCGGGAGCAGATACGCAGTATTTT. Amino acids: CASSLQAGADTQYF.